This T cell receptor beta chain stems from a study of CD8 T cells in ankylosing spondylitis. The study's findings and limits: Ankylosing spondylitis blood appeared to carry a characteristic TCR beta motif of roughly 8 highly homologous variants.

This clonotype was detected ten times or more. As yet, its antigen is unknown. Using quantitative 5'-RACE with molecular barcodes, the authors made TCR beta libraries. TCRdb re-called the 5' RACE reads with MiXCR, one entry per CDR3 protein. The table shows hundreds of thousands of distinct CDR3 sequences, with about an eighth occurring only once. Germline V gene data show CDR1 as SGHNT and CDR2 as YYREEE (reference sequence). The CDR3 has 15 residues. Trimming removed 2 bases from V and 3 bases from J, with 15 bases in between. The material sequenced was blood, either unsorted or a sorted T cell fraction (not recorded which). The sequence derives from a male donor with ankylosing spondylitis. The chain has TRBV5-4 and TRBJ2-7; TRBD1 might be the D (6 bases). The CDR3 region is CASSLGPRDNYEQYF. The CDR3 DNA is TGTGCCAGCAGCTTAGGACCAAGGGACAACTACGAGCAGTACTTC.